Listed below are T cell receptor beta chains from one sample, sequenced in a study of blood T cell repertoires in COVID-19. Only in-frame clones appear in the TCRdb table, and some are missing; sequencing was by immunoSEQ multiplex PCR. The sample includes 310,000 or so clones, approximately 89% seen only once; the top ten take around 2.2%. Sequenced: peripheral blood. These receptors were obtained from a woman younger than 45 with COVID-19, enrolled during active disease. CDR3s include the opening cysteine and the closing phenylalanine or tryptophan. The D gene is left open where the match is weak. Expanded clones get a size class; other rows say once, few or many, or leave the size out.

-,-,TRBV9,TRBJ1-6,CASSARLGLNSPLHF,TGTGCCAGCAGCGCCAGGTTGGGCCTTAATTCACCCCTCCACTTT
-,few,TRBV29-1,TRBJ1-4,CSVGGGVEKLFF,TGCAGCGTCGGGGGAGGGGTTGAAAAACTGTTTTTT
-,-,TRBV21-1,TRBJ1-5,CASSMRHGGGPQHF,TGTGCCAGCAGCATGCGACACGGGGGAGGTCCCCAGCATTTT
-,-,TRBV6-5,TRBJ1-5,CASSPGSPGQPQHF,TGTGCCAGCAGTCCAGGGTCCCCCGGTCAGCCCCAGCATTTT
TRBD1,-,TRBV6-5,TRBJ1-5,CASRGTGSEPQHF,TGTGCCAGCAGGGGGACAGGGAGCGAGCCCCAGCATTTT
TRBD2,-,TRBV19,TRBJ2-1,CASTPSGYNEQFF,TGTGCCAGTACGCCTAGCGGATACAATGAGCAGTTCTTC
TRBD2,once,TRBV19,TRBJ2-3,CASSIDLAAGADTQYF,TGTGCCAGTAGTATAGATCTGGCGGCGGGAGCAGATACGCAGTATTTT
TRBD2,once,TRBV19,TRBJ2-1,CASKAGTSGRNNEQFF,TGTGCCAGTAAGGCCGGGACTAGCGGGAGAAACAATGAGCAGTTCTTC
-,-,TRBV4-1,TRBJ2-7,CASSQDRGVDEQYF,TGCGCCAGCAGCCAAGATCGGGGAGTCGACGAGCAGTACTTC
-,-,TRBV29-1,TRBJ2-2,CSVVRGGDGELFF,TGCAGCGTTGTCAGGGGAGGGGACGGGGAGCTGTTTTTT
-,-,TRBV12-3/TRBV12-4,TRBJ1-1,CASVNVAEAFF,TGTGCCAGCGTTAATGTCGCTGAAGCTTTCTTT
TRBD1,-,TRBV2,TRBJ2-1,CASSWDRANEQFF,TGTGCCAGCAGCTGGGACAGGGCCAATGAGCAGTTCTTC
-,-,TRBV28,TRBJ2-1,CASRPADRYNEQFF,TGTGCCAGCAGACCCGCTGACAGGTACAATGAGCAGTTCTTC
-,-,TRBV28,TRBJ2-1,CASSLTWGAYNEQFF,TGTGCCAGCAGTTTAACTTGGGGGGCCTACAATGAGCAGTTCTTC